Listed below are T cell receptor beta chains from one sample, sequenced in a study of cytomegalovirus exposure and HLA in healthy donors. The data were produced by immunoSEQ multiplex PCR, yet TCRdb's version contains in-frame clones alone and is incomplete. The sample has around 74,000 clones; 85% are singletons. Input material: PBMCs. These receptors were taken from a man in his thirties or forties in good health and CMV-seronegative. CDR3s include the opening cysteine and the closing phenylalanine or tryptophan. D genes are given only for firm matches. The size field is filled for only some rows; it gives once, few, many or a size class.

clone_size,d_call,v_call,j_call,cdr3_nt,cdr3_aa
.,.,TRBV18,TRBJ1-1,TGTGCCAGCTCAGCCAGGGTGGCAAACACTGAAGCTTTCTTT,CASSARVANTEAFF
.,.,TRBV18,TRBJ1-5,TGTGCCAGCTCACAATCCCGGGTGGACTTTAGCAATCAGCCCCAGCATTTT,CASSQSRVDFSNQPQHF
.,TRBD2,TRBV2,TRBJ2-1,TGTGCCAGCCAACGGACTAGCGGGAGTTATGAGCAGTTCTTC,CASQRTSGSYEQFF
once,.,TRBV27,TRBJ2-1,TGTGCCAGCAGTCCCAGATTCTACAATGAGCAGTTCTTC,CASSPRFYNEQFF
.,.,TRBV2,TRBJ1-4,TGTGCCAGCAGAATAGGCGGAACTAATGAAAAACTGTTTTTT,CASRIGGTNEKLFF
.,.,TRBV27,TRBJ2-2,TGTGCCAGCAGTTGGGGGACAACTTCCAGGGAGCTGTTTTTT,CASSWGTTSRELFF
.,.,TRBV2,TRBJ2-5,TGTGCCAGCAGTGGAGCTCACGAGACGGGGACCCAGTACTTC,CASSGAHETGTQYF
.,.,TRBV7-2,TRBJ1-4,TGTGCCAGCAGTGGGCAGGTCAGGGAAAAACTGTTTTTT,CASSGQVREKLFF
.,TRBD1,TRBV4-3,TRBJ2-7,TGCGCCAGCAGCCAAGATATGGGACAGGGGGACTCGAGGCAGTACTTC,CASSQDMGQGDSRQYF
.,.,TRBV30,TRBJ1-1,TGTGCTGCCGGATTGCGGGCGAAGGGCACTGAAGCTTTCTTT,CAAGLRAKGTEAFF
.,TRBD2,TRBV9,TRBJ2-1,TGTGCCAGCAGCGTAGAGGGGACTAGCTTTGGTACTGAGCAGTTCTTC,CASSVEGTSFGTEQFF
.,TRBD1,TRBV29-1,TRBJ2-1,TGCAGCGTTGGGGACAGTCTCTACAATGAGCAGTTCTTC,CSVGDSLYNEQFF
.,.,TRBV6-5,TRBJ1-4,TGTGCCAGCAGCCGGGCAGGGGAAAAACTGTTTTTT,CASSRAGEKLFF
.,.,TRBV27,TRBJ2-3,TGTGCCAGCGCAGGACACCGGTCCACAGATACGCAGTATTTT,CASAGHRSTDTQYF
.,.,TRBV9,TRBJ1-6,TGTGCCAGCAGCAAAGGGGGACCTCGGGGCCTCCACTTT,CASSKGGPRGLHF
few,TRBD1,TRBV19,TRBJ2-7,TGTGCCAGTAGTATCGACAGGGGCCTTCTCCTATACGAGCAGTACTTC,CASSIDRGLLLYEQYF
.,TRBD2,TRBV27,TRBJ2-1,TGTGCCAGCAGCGGCGGGAGCTCCTACAATGAGCAGTTCTTC,CASSGGSSYNEQFF
.,.,TRBV5-4,TRBJ2-3,TGTGCCAGCAGCCCTGACGCAGGGGGGCAATCAGATACGCAGTATTTT,CASSPDAGGQSDTQYF
.,TRBD2,TRBV7-9,TRBJ2-3,TGTGCCAGCACACAGCGAGCGGGAGCGGGAGATACGCAGTATTTT,CASTQRAGAGDTQYF
.,.,TRBV7-2,TRBJ1-5,TGTGCCAGCAGCGGATTAGCGGGCCAGCCCCAGCATTTT,CASSGLAGQPQHF
.,.,TRBV6-4,TRBJ1-1,TGTGCCAGCAGTTACGGTCTCTTAAATGAAGCTTTCTTT,CASSYGLLNEAFF
.,.,TRBV4-2,TRBJ1-1,TGTGCCAGCAGCCAAGGAGAACTAAACACTGAAGCTTTCTTT,CASSQGELNTEAFF
.,TRBD1,TRBV13,TRBJ1-2,TGTGCCAGCAGCCTGGGGACAGGGGGCGCTTATGGCTACACCTTC,CASSLGTGGAYGYTF
.,TRBD2,TRBV25-1,TRBJ2-5,TGTGCCAGCAACCAACTAGCGGGGGTGGGGGAGACCCAGTACTTC,CASNQLAGVGETQYF
once,TRBD1,TRBV28,TRBJ1-4,TGTGCCAGCAGTTCTAAAAAAGGGGGGACAGATGAAAAACTGTTTTTT,CASSSKKGGTDEKLFF
.,TRBD2,TRBV14,TRBJ2-3,TGTGCCAGCAGCCAAGTTCTAGCGGGGGGCAGAGGTACAGATACGCAGTATTTT,CASSQVLAGGRGTDTQYF
.,TRBD2,TRBV11-2,TRBJ2-1,TGTGCCAGCAGCTTTCACGGGAGGCTCCGGCTTGAGCAGTTCTTC,CASSFHGRLRLEQFF